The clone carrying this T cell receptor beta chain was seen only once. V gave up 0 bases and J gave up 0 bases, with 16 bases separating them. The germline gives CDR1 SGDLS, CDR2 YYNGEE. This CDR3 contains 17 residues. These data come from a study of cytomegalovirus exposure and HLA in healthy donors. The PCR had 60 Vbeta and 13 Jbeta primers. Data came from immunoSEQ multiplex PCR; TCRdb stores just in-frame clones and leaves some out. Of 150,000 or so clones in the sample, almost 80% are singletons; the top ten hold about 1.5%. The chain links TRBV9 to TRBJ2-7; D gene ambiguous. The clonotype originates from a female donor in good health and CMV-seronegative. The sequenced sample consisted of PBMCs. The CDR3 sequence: CASSVVKRPKSSYEQYF. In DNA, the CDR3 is TGTGCCAGCAGCGTAGTAAAGCGTCCCAAGAGCTCCTACGAGCAGTACTTC.